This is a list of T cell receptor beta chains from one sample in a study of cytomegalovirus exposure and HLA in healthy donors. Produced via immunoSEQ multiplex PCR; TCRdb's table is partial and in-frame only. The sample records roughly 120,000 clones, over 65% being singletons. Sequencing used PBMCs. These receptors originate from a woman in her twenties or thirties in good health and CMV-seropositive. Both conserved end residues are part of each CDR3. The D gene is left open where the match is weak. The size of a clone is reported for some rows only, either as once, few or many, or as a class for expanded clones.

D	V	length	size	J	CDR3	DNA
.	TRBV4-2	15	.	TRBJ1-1	CASSQTVVMNTEAFF	TGTGCCAGCAGCCAAACAGTAGTAATGAACACTGAAGCTTTCTTT
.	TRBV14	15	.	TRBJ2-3	CASSLRVASTDTQYF	TGTGCCAGCAGCCTGAGGGTTGCAAGCACAGATACGCAGTATTTT
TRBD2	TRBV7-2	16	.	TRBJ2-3	CASSSRGRGGGDTQYF	TGTGCCAGCAGCAGTCGTGGGCGGGGGGGCGGAGATACGCAGTATTTT
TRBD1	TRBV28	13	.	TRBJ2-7	CASRGRGFYEQYF	TGTGCCAGCCGCGGCAGGGGGTTCTACGAGCAGTACTTC
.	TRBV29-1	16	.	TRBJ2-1	CSVAGKPGNTYNEQFF	TGCAGCGTCGCCGGCAAACCAGGGAACACCTACAATGAGCAGTTCTTC
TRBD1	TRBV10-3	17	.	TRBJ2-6	CAISERDRSSGANVLTF	TGTGCCATCAGTGAGAGGGACAGGTCTTCTGGGGCCAACGTCCTGACTTTC
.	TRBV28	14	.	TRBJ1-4	CASSLPGGGEKLFF	TGTGCCAGCAGTTTACCGGGAGGAGGTGAAAAACTGTTTTTT
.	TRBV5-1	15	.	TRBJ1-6	CASSSDSSYNSPLHF	TGCGCCAGCAGCTCGGACAGCTCCTATAATTCACCCCTCCACTTT
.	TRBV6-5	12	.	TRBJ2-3	CASRSGSDTQYF	TGTGCCAGCAGGTCGGGATCAGATACGCAGTATTTT
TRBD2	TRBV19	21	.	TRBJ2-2	CASSIKTSGGAYGRYTGELFF	TGTGCCAGTAGTATAAAGACTAGCGGGGGGGCATATGGTCGATACACCGGGGAGCTGTTTTTT
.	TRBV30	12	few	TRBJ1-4	CASSPGGEKLFF	TGTGCCTCCTCGCCTGGCGGTGAAAAACTGTTTTTT
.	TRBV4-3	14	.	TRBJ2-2	CVSSQNRVTGELFF	TGCGTCAGCAGCCAGAACAGGGTAACCGGGGAGCTGTTTTTT
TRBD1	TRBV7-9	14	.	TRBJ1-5	CASSPGGGNQPQHF	TGTGCCAGCAGCCCAGGGGGAGGCAATCAGCCCCAGCATTTT
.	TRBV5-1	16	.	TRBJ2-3	CASSSRQDPSTDTQYF	TGCGCCAGCAGCTCCCGACAGGATCCTAGCACAGATACGCAGTATTTT
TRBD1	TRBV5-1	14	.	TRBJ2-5	CASSPRGISETQYF	TGCGCCAGCAGCCCCAGGGGGATTAGTGAGACCCAGTACTTC
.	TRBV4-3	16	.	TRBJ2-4	CASSQLSGGAKNIQYF	TGCGCCAGCAGCCAACTCTCCGGAGGGGCCAAAAACATTCAGTACTTC
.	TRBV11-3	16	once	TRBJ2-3	CASSHTTGLLTDTQYF	TGTGCCAGCAGCCACACTACAGGGCTCCTCACAGATACGCAGTATTTT
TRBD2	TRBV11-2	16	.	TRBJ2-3	CASSRTSGGVTDTQYF	TGTGCCAGCAGCAGGACTAGCGGGGGGGTTACAGATACGCAGTATTTT
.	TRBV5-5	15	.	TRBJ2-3	CASSLTHGSTDTQYF	TGTGCCAGCAGCTTGACCCACGGTAGCACAGATACGCAGTATTTT
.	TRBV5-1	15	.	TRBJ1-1	CASSLGALLNTEAFF	TGCGCCAGCAGCTTGGGTGCCCTATTAAACACTGAAGCTTTCTTT
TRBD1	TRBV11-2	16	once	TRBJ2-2	CASSSGTARNTGELFF	TGTGCCAGCAGCTCGGGGACAGCGAGGAACACCGGGGAGCTGTTTTTT
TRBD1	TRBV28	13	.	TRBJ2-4	CASSRQGASIQYF	TGTGCCAGCAGTCGACAGGGGGCGAGTATTCAGTACTTC
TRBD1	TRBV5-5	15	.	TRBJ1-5	CASSTDRFPNQPQHF	TGTGCCAGCAGCACGGACAGGTTCCCTAATCAGCCCCAGCATTTT
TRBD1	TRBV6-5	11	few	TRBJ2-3	CASHRGDTQYF	TGTGCCAGCCACAGGGGCGATACGCAGTATTTT
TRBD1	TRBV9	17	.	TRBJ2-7	CASSPRTGYLSSYEQYF	TGTGCCAGCAGCCCACGGACAGGATACCTAAGCTCCTACGAGCAGTACTTC
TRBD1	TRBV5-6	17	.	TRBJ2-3	CASSLWTGTIATDTQYF	TGTGCCAGCAGCTTGTGGACAGGAACTATTGCCACAGATACGCAGTATTTT
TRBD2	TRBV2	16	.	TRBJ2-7	CASTRNGLVGTYEQYF	TGTGCCAGCACTCGGAACGGACTAGTGGGAACCTACGAGCAGTACTTC
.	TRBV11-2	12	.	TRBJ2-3	CASSLARDTQYF	TGTGCCAGCAGCTTAGCCCGAGATACGCAGTATTTT
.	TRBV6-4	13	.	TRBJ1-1	CASSEQENTEAFF	TGTGCCAGCAGTGAACAGGAGAACACTGAAGCTTTCTTT
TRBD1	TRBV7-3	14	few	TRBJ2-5	CASSPTGGSETQYF	TGTGCCAGCAGCCCGACAGGGGGCAGTGAGACCCAGTACTTC
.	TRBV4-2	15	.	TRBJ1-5	CASSQSDRNNQPQHF	TGTGCCAGCAGCCAAAGCGACAGAAACAATCAGCCCCAGCATTTT
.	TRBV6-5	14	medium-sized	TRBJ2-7	CASSYSRLPTEQYF	TGTGCCAGCAGTTATTCGCGACTCCCAACCGAGCAGTACTTC
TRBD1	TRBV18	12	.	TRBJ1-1	CASSPTGDEAFF	TGTGCCAGCTCACCTACAGGGGATGAAGCTTTCTTT
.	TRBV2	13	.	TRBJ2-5	CASSEGQSLEQYF	TGTGCCAGCAGTGAAGGGCAGAGCTTGGAGCAGTACTTC
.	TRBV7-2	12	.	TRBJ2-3	CASSASGAPGYF	TGTGCCAGCAGCGCCAGCGGAGCCCCGGGGTATTTT
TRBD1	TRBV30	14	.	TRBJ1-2	CAWNPVRGRLGYTF	TGTGCCTGGAACCCGGTTAGGGGGCGCCTTGGCTACACCTTC
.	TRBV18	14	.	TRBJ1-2	CASSPDRTNYGYTF	TGTGCCAGCTCCCCAGACAGGACTAACTATGGCTACACCTTC
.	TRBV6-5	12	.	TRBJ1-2	CASSYSGDGYTF	TGTGCCAGCAGTTACTCAGGGGATGGCTACACCTTC
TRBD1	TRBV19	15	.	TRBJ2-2	CASSKGTGLPGELFF	TGTGCCAGTAGTAAAGGGACAGGGCTCCCCGGGGAGCTGTTTTTT
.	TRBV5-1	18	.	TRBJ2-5	CASSPFSGMRNPQETQYF	TGCGCCAGCAGCCCCTTTAGCGGAATGCGGAATCCACAAGAGACCCAGTACTTC
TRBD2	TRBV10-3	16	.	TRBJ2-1	CAITSRSSGGADEQFF	TGTGCCATCACCTCTAGGAGTAGCGGGGGGGCGGATGAGCAGTTCTTC
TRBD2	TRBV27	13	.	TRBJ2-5	CASSVGGKETQYF	TGTGCCAGCTCAGTGGGGGGGAAAGAGACCCAGTACTTC
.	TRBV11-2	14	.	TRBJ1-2	CASFRDTTNYGYTF	TGTGCCAGCTTCCGGGACACCACTAACTATGGCTACACCTTC
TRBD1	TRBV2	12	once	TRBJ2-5	CASEGQQETQYF	TGTGCCAGCGAGGGACAGCAAGAGACCCAGTACTTC
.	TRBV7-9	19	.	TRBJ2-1	CASSRTPGGAGTAQVEQFF	TGTGCCAGCAGCCGAACCCCCGGGGGTGCGGGGACAGCACAGGTAGAGCAGTTCTTC
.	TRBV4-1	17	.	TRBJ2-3	CASSQDQNAPSTDTQYF	TGCGCCAGCAGCCAAGATCAGAACGCCCCTAGCACAGATACGCAGTATTTT
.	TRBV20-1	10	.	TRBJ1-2	CSAYRDGYTF	TGCAGTGCTTACAGGGATGGCTACACCTTC
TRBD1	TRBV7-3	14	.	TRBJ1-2	CASSQGVGTHGYTF	TGTGCCAGCAGCCAGGGGGTAGGGACCCATGGCTACACCTTC
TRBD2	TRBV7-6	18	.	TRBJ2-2	CASSFGLGREINTGELFF	TGTGCCAGCAGCTTCGGACTAGGGCGGGAGATAAACACCGGGGAGCTGTTTTTT
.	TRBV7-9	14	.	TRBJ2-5	CASSGGAYQETQYF	TGTGCCAGCAGCGGGGGGGCGTACCAAGAGACCCAGTACTTC
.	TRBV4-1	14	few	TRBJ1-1	CASSPGRRNTEAFF	TGCGCCAGCAGCCCAGGTAGGCGGAACACTGAAGCTTTCTTT
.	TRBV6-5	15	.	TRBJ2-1	CASSKAAGPYNEQFF	TGTGCCAGCAGCAAGGCGGCAGGGCCCTACAATGAGCAGTTCTTC
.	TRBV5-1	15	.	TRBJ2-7	CASSWVGQSSYEQYF	TGCGCCAGCAGCTGGGTTGGACAGAGCTCCTACGAGCAGTACTTC
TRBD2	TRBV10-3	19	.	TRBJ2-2	CAISRKGASGDANTGELFF	TGTGCCATCAGTAGAAAAGGAGCTAGCGGGGACGCGAACACCGGGGAGCTGTTTTTT